This T cell receptor beta chain was recovered during a study of T-cell memory formation after mild COVID-19. The CDR3 sequence is 15 residues long. V shed 8 bases, J shed 7 bases, and the junction held 13 bases outside the gene matches. The germline V gene encodes CDR1 MGHDK and CDR2 SYGVNS. TCRdb re-analysed the 5' RACE reads in MiXCR, keeping a single row per CDR3 protein. The repertoire holds 540,000 or so distinct CDR3 sequences, with roughly 22% as singletons. This clonotype was counted between two and nine times. The specimen was PBMCs or a T cell subset sorted from them (not recorded which). The TCR comes from an adult woman who had mild COVID-19 (a few samples of this study predate the infection). Cell type and time point are not known. J is TRBJ1-5 and V is TRBV25-1; 8 bases fit TRBD1. CDR3 protein: CASSSDGQGRQPQHF. CDR3 sequence (DNA): TGTGCCAGCTCCTCTGACGGACAGGGACGCCAGCCCCAGCATTTT.